Listed here are 18 T cell receptor beta chains from one sample, sequenced in a study of cytomegalovirus exposure and HLA in healthy donors. PCR employed 60 Vbeta and 13 Jbeta primers. Libraries were prepared by immunoSEQ multiplex PCR; TCRdb keeps only in-frame clonotypes and omits some of them. The sample lists 150,000 to 170,000 clones, over 65% seen once, with 2.1% in the top ten. The source material was PBMCs. Receptors originate from a young man in good health and CMV-seronegative.

V and J are TRBV7-2 and TRBJ2-5; D is unclear. The ends were cut back, 4 bases at V and 1 base at J, with 7 bases in the middle. Germline V gene lookup returns CDR1 SGHTA and CDR2 FQGNSA. CDR3 size: 13 residues. CDR3 protein: CASSWAVQETQYF. The CDR3 region has the DNA TGTGCCAGCAGCTGGGCAGTCCAAGAGACCCAGTACTTC.

The J gene is TRBJ2-3, the V gene TRBV5-1; the D gene is possibly TRBD2 (6 bases). The CDR3 covers 15 residues. V shed 1 base and J shed 0 bases, with 9 bases lying between them. Per germline, CDR1 SGHRS and CDR2 YFSETQ. The CDR3 DNA follows: TGCGCCAGCAGCTTGCGGGGGAGTAGCACAGATACGCAGTATTTT. Encoded protein: CASSLRGSSTDTQYF.

This chain joins TRBV15 and TRBJ2-5; D may be TRBD2 (5 bases). V gave up 0 bases and J gave up 5 bases, with 16 bases separating them. The CDR3 is 16 residues long. Germline lookup yields CDR1 LNHNV and CDR2 YYDKDF (reference sequence). The CDR3 spells CATSRDVGIVGETQYF. Here the CDR3 DNA reads TGTGCCACCAGCAGAGACGTCGGGATTGTAGGGGAGACCCAGTACTTC.

V is TRBV6-4 and J is TRBJ1-2; D unresolved. V lost 0 bases to trimming and J lost 5 bases, with 7 bases between them. This CDR3 has 13 residues. CDR1 MRHNA and CDR2 SNTAGT come from the germline V gene. The CDR3 region has the DNA TGTGCCAGCAGTGACTCGCCGGAGTATGGCTACACCTTC. It translates to CASSDSPEYGYTF.

The genes are TRBV2 and TRBJ1-4; 8 bases map to TRBD1. V was pared by 6 bases and J by 7 bases, with 13 bases of the junction left unmatched. CDR3 size: 16 residues. The germline V gene encodes CDR1 SNHLY and CDR2 FYNNEI. CDR3 loop: CASRGPGTGSSEKLFF. CDR3 DNA sequence: TGTGCCAGCAGGGGTCCCGGGACAGGTAGCAGTGAAAAACTGTTTTTT.

The gene calls are TRBV30 and TRBJ2-1; D is possibly TRBD2 (6 bases). CDR3 length: 17 amino acids. V was trimmed by 0 bases and J by 8 bases, leaving 23 bases between them. Germline loops: CDR1 GTSNPN, CDR2 SVGIG (reference sequence). The CDR3 loop reads CAWSVSGGLGGGDEQFF. The DNA for the CDR3 is TGTGCCTGGAGTGTAAGCGGAGGGCTAGGCGGTGGGGATGAGCAGTTCTTC. Combining the CDR3 with reference TRBV30 and TRBJ2-1 gives the whole variable domain SQTIHQWPATLVQPVGSPLSLECTVEGTSNPNLYWYRQAAGRGLQLLFYSVGIGQISSEVPQNLSASRPQDRQFILSSKKLLLSDSGFYLCAWSVSGGLGGGDEQFFGPGTRLTVL.

Remarks on this clone: Other DNA sequences in this sample translate to the same CDR3. This chain joins TRBV19 and TRBJ2-7; possibly TRBD1 for D (5 bases). V was clipped by 1 base and J by 5 bases, with 9 bases between them. The CDR3 totals 13 residues. Per germline, CDR1 LNHDA and CDR2 SQIVND (reference sequence). The CDR3 reads CASSIGQGNEQYF. The CDR3 bases are TGTGCCAGTAGTATAGGCCAGGGAAACGAGCAGTACTTC.

The chain uses TRBV7-3 and TRBJ2-2, with 10 nucleotides matching TRBD2. This CDR3 is built from 17 residues. Trimming took 3 bases from V and 6 from J; bases not matched to a gene: 10. The V gene's germline CDR1 is SGHTA and CDR2 FQGTGA. Written as DNA, the CDR3 is TGTGCCAGCAGCTTCGGAACTAGCGGGAAATTCTCCGGGGAGCTGTTTTTT. Its translation is CASSFGTSGKFSGELFF. Full variable domain (outside the CDR3, taken from reference TRBV7-3 and TRBJ2-2): GAGVSQTPSNKVTEKGKYVELRCDPISGHTALYWYRQSLGQGPEFLIYFQGTGAADDSGLPNDRFFAVRPEGSVSTLKIQRTERGDSAVYLCASSFGTSGKFSGELFFGEGSRLTVL.

This clone was detected a few times. The rearrangement joins TRBV5-1 to TRBJ2-7, with TRBD1 identical over 12 bases. The germline CDR1 and CDR2 sequences are SGHRS and YFSETQ. V shed 7 bases and J 1 base; nucleotides not matched to a gene: 6. This CDR3 region has 15 residues. The CDR3 DNA follows: TGCGCCAGCTGGGAGGGACAGGGGGCTTCCTACGAGCAGTACTTC. Translated: CASWEGQGASYEQYF. The whole variable domain, filled in from reference TRBV5-1 and TRBJ2-7, reads KAGVTQTPRYLIKTRGQQVTLSCSPISGHRSVSWYQQTPGQGLQFLFEYFSETQRNKGNFPGRFSGRQFSNSRSEMNVSTLELGDSALYLCASWEGQGASYEQYFGPGTRLTVT.

The V call is TRBV6-4, the J call TRBJ2-7; 9 nucleotides agree with TRBD1. This CDR3 is 15 amino acids long. Germline V lookup: CDR1 MRHNA, CDR2 SNTAGT. The V gene end was trimmed by 8 bases and the J gene end by 3 bases; junction bases not matched to a gene: 11. In DNA, the CDR3 is TGTGCCAGCTCCCCGGGGACAGGGAGTGTCTACGAGCAGTACTTC. Its protein is CASSPGTGSVYEQYF.

The rearrangement joins TRBV6-1 to TRBJ2-7, with 11 bases lining up with TRBD1. Germline CDR1 MNHNS, CDR2 SASEGT. Unmatched junction bases numbered 7, after V lost 2 bases and J lost 4 bases. The CDR3 totals 16 residues. This CDR3 is CASSEHQDRGRYEQYF. In nucleotides, the CDR3 is TGTGCCAGCAGTGAACACCAGGACAGGGGGCGGTACGAGCAGTACTTC.

V and J are TRBV18 and TRBJ1-1; maybe TRBD1 (6 bases). V lost 3 bases to trimming and J lost 2 bases, with 10 bases between them. CDR1 KGHSH and CDR2 LQKENI come from the germline V gene. CDR3 size: 14 residues. The CDR3, as DNA: TGTGCCAGCTCACCTAACAGGGCCAACACTGAAGCTTTCTTT. Translating gives CASSPNRANTEAFF.

The chain carries TRBV15 and TRBJ2-7; 11 nucleotides agree with TRBD1. Germline CDR1 reads LNHNV; CDR2 reads YYDKDF (reference sequence). V trimming: 7 bases; J trimming: 3 bases; junction bases outside the gene matches: 5. This CDR3 has 14 amino acids. Here the CDR3 DNA reads TGTGCCACCAAAGCCGGGACAGGGGGCTACGAGCAGTACTTC. Translation gives CATKAGTGGYEQYF.

The chain has TRBV5-6 and TRBJ2-7; D might be TRBD1 (6 bases). Trimming shortened V by 4 bases and J by 4 bases, and 12 bases separated the two germline ends. This CDR3 has 13 amino acids. Germline CDR1 SGHDT, CDR2 YYEEEE. This CDR3 reads CASSRVRGYEQYF. The CDR3 nucleotides are TGTGCCAGCAGCCGAGTCAGGGGTTACGAGCAGTACTTC.

This chain uses TRBV10-3 with TRBJ1-6; 9 bases line up with TRBD1. The germline CDR1 and CDR2 sequences are ENHRY and SYGVKD. V lost 11 bases and J lost 0; bases outside the gene matches: 5. This CDR3 is 15 amino acids long. CDR3 nucleotides: TGTGCCTCACGGGACAGGGACTCCTATAATTCACCCCTCCACTTT. Translated: CASRDRDSYNSPLHF.

This sequence joins TRBV30 and TRBJ2-7; 7 bases line up with TRBD2. CDR3 size: 13 residues. Germline lookup yields CDR1 GTSNPN and CDR2 SVGIG (reference sequence). V dropped 3 bases and J dropped 3; count of bases not matched to a gene: 5. CDR3 region: CAWRVGGVYEQYF. CDR3 nucleotide sequence: TGTGCCTGGAGGGTTGGGGGGGTCTACGAGCAGTACTTC.

V is TRBV2 and J is TRBJ2-5; 10 bases match TRBD1. The CDR3 extends over 16 amino acids. The trim removed 2 bases at V and 5 bases at J, leaving 8 bases unmatched. CDR1 and CDR2 (germline): SNHLY, FYNNEI. In DNA form, the CDR3 reads TGTGCCAGCAGTGAATTAGGGACAGGGGACCGGGAGACCCAGTACTTC. Its translation is CASSELGTGDRETQYF.

The DNA for the CDR3 is TGTGCCATCAGGGGACAGGGGGACTCCTACGAGCAGTACTTC. Encoded protein: CAIRGQGDSYEQYF. V gene TRBV10-3 combines with J gene TRBJ2-7; 11 bases agree with TRBD1. This CDR3 spans 14 amino acids. Germline values: CDR1 ENHRY, CDR2 SYGVKD. The V gene end was trimmed by 6 bases and the J gene end by 0 bases; junction bases not matched to a gene: 1.